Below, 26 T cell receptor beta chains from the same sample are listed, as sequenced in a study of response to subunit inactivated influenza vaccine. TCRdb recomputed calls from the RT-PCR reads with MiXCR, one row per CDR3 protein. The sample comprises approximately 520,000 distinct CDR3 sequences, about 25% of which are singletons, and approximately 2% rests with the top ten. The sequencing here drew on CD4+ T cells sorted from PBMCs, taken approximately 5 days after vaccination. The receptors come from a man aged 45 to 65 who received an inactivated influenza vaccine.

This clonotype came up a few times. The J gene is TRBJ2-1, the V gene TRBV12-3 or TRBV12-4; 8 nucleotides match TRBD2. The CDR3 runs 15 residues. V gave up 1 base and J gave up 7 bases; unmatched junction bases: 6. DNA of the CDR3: TGTGCCAGCAGTTTAGGAGCGGGGGTTCTTAATGAGCAGTTCTTC. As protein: CASSLGAGVLNEQFF.

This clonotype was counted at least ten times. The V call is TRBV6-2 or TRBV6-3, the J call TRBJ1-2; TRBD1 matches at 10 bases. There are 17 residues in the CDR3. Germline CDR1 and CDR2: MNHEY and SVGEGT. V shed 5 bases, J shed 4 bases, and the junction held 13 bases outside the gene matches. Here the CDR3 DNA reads TGTGCCAGCAGTCCGCGAACGACAGGGGGCCAAATCTATGGCTACACCTTC. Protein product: CASSPRTTGGQIYGYTF.

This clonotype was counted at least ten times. The CDR3 nucleotides are TGCAGTGCTAGAGTGATACAGCTGAACACTGAAGCTTTCTTT. This sequence encodes CSARVIQLNTEAFF. The V and J genes are TRBV20-1 and TRBJ1-1; D unresolved. The CDR3 covers 14 residues. Germline assignment: CDR1 DFQATT and CDR2 SNEGSKA (reference sequence). The V end lost 1 base, the J end lost 0 bases, and 9 bases lay between the germline ends.

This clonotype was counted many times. The CDR3 region has the DNA TGTGCCAGCAGCCTGCCGGGGATTTATACGCAGTATTTT. Protein sequence: CASSLPGIYTQYF. V usage is TRBV6-2 or TRBV6-3 and J usage is TRBJ2-3; D perhaps matches TRBD2 (5 bases). CDR3 length: 13 amino acids. CDR1 is MNHEY, CDR2 SVGEGT, per germline. V lost 6 bases and J lost 7, with 14 bases in between.

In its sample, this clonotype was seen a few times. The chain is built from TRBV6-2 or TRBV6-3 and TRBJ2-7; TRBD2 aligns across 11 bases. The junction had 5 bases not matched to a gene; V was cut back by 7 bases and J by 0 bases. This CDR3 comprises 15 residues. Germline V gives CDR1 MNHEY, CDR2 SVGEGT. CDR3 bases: TGTGCCAGCACCCAGACTAGCGGGGCCTCCTACGAGCAGTACTTC. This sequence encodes CASTQTSGASYEQYF.

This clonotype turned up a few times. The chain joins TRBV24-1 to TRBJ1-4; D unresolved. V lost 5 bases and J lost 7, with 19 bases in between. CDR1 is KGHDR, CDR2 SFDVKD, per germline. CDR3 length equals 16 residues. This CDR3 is CATSAWVPPVGEKLFF. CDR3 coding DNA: TGTGCCACCAGTGCCTGGGTCCCCCCCGTCGGTGAAAAACTGTTTTTT.

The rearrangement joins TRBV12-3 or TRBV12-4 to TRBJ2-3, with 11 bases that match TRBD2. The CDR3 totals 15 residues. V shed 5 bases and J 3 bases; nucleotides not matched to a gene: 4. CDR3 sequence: CASSTSGRRTDTQYF. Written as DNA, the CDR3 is TGTGCCAGCAGTACTAGCGGGAGAAGGACAGATACGCAGTATTTT.

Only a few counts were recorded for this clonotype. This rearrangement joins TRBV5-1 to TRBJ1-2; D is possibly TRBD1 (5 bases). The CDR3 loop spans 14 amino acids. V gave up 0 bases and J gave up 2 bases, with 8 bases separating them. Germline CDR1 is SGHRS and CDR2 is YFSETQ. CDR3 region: CASSLDRTNYGYTF. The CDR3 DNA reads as TGCGCCAGCAGCTTGGACAGGACGAACTATGGCTACACCTTC.

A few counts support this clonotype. CDR3 region: CASSREIAGSTDTQYF. CDR3 in DNA: TGTGCCAGCAGCCGGGAAATAGCGGGGTCAACAGATACGCAGTATTTT. The chain employs TRBV5-5 and TRBJ2-3; 8 nucleotides agree with TRBD2. The CDR3 loop spans 16 amino acids. Germline CDR1 reads SGHKS; CDR2 reads YYEKEE (reference sequence). V lost 4 bases and J lost 3; bases outside the gene matches: 10.

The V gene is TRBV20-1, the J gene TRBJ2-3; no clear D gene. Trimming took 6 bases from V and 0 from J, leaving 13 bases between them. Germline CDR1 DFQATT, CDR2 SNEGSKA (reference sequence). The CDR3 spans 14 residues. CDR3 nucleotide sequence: TGCAGTGCCTACCCGAGCTATAGCACAGATACGCAGTATTTT. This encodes CSAYPSYSTDTQYF.

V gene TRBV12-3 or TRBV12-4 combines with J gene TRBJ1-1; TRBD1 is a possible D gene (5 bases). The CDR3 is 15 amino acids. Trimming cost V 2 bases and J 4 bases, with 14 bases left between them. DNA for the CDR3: TGTGCCAGCAGTTTAAGAGGGCTTGGGGGCACTGAAGCTTTCTTT. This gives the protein CASSLRGLGGTEAFF.

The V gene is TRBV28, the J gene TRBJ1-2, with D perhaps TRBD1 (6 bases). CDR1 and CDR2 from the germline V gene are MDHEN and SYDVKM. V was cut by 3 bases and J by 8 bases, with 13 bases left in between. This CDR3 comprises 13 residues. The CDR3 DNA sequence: TGTGCCAGCAGTTTGCAACACAGGGACGGCTACACCTTC. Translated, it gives CASSLQHRDGYTF.

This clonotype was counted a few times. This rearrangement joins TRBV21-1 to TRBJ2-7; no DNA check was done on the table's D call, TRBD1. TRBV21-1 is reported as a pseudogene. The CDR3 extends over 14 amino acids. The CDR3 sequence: CASSVRTGLYEQYF. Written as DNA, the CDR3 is TGTGCCAGCAGCGTACGGACAGGGCTTTACGAGCAGTACTTC.

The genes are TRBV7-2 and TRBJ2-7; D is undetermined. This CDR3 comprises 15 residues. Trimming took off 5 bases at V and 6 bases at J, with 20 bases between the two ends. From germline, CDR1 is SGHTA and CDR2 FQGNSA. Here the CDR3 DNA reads TGTGCCAGCAGCCGGATGGCAGGTAGTTGGGGCGAGCAGTACTTC. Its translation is CASSRMAGSWGEQYF.

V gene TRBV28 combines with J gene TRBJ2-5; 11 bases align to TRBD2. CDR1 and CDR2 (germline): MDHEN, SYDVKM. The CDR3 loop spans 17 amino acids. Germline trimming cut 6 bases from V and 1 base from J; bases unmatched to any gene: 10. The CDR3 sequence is CASRPTGTSGFQETQYF. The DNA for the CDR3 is TGTGCCAGCAGGCCCACTGGGACTAGCGGTTTCCAAGAGACCCAGTACTTC.

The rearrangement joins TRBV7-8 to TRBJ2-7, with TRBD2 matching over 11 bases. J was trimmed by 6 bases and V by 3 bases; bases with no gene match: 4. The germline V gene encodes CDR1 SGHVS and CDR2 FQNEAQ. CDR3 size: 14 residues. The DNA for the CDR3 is TGTGCCAGCAGCTTGTTACTAGCGGGAGCCGAGCAGTACTTC. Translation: CASSLLLAGAEQYF. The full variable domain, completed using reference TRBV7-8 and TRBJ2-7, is GAGVSQSPRYKVAKRGQDVALRCDPISGHVSLFWYQQALGQGPEFLTYFQNEAQLDKSGLPSDRFFAERPEGSVSTLKIQRTQQEDSAVYLCASSLLLAGAEQYFGPGTRLTVT.

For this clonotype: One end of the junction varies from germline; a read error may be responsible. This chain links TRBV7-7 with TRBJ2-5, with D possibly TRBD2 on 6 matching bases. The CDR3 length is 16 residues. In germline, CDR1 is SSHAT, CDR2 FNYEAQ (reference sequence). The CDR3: CASSPRVGRYQETQYF. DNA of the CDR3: TGTGCTAGCAGCCCCCGAGTAGGGAGGTACCAAGAGACCCAGTACTTC.

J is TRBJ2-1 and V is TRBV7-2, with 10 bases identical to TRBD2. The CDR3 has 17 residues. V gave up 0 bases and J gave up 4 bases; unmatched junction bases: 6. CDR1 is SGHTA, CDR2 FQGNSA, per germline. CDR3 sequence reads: CASSLAPTSGRYNEQFF. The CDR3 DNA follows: TGTGCCAGCAGCTTAGCTCCGACTAGCGGGCGGTACAATGAGCAGTTCTTC.

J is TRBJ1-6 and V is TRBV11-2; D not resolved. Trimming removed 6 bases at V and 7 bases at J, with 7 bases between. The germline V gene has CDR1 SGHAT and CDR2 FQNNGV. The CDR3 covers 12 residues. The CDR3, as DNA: TGTGCCAGCAGTTTGTGGAATTCACCCCTCCACTTT. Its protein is CASSLWNSPLHF.

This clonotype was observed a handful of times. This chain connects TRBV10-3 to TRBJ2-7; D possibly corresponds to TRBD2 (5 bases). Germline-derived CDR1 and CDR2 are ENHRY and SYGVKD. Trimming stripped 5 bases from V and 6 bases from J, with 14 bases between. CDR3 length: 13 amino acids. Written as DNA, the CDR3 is TGTGCCATCAGTTGGAAAGAGGGCGCCGAGCAGTACTTC. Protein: CAISWKEGAEQYF.

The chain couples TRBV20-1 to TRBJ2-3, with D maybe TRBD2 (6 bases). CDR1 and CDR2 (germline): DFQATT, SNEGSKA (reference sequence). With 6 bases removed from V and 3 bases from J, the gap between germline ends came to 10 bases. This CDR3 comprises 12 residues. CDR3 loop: CSATRETDTQYF. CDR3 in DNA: TGCAGTGCCACGCGGGAAACAGATACGCAGTATTTT.

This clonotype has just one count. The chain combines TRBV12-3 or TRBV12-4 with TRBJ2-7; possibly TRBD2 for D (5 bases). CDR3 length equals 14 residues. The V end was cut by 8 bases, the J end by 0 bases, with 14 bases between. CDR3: CASCLGSSSYEQYF. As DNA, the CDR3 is TGTGCCAGCTGCTTGGGGAGTAGCTCCTACGAGCAGTACTTC.

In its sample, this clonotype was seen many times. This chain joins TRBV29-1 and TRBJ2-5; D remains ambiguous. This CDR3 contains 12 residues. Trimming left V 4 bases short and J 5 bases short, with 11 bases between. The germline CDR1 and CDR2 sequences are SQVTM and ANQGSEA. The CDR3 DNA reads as TGCAGCGTTGGCAAGGGAAAGGAGACCCAGTACTTC. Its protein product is CSVGKGKETQYF.

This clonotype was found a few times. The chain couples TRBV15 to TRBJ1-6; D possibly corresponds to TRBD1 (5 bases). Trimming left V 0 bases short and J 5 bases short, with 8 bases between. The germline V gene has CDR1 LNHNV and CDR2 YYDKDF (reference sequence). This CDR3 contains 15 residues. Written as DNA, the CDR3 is TGTGCCACCAGCAGAGATAAGGGACATAATTCACCCCTCCACTTT. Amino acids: CATSRDKGHNSPLHF.

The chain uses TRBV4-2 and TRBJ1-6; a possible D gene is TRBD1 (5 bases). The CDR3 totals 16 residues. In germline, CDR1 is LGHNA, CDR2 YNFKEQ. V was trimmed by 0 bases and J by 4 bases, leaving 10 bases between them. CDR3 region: CASSQDVQAYNSPLHF. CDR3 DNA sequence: TGTGCCAGCAGCCAAGATGTACAGGCGTATAATTCACCCCTCCACTTT.

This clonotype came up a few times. The CDR3 sequence is CSVGRGKLAEQYF. The CDR3 DNA sequence: TGCAGCGTTGGGCGGGGGAAGCTCGCCGAGCAGTACTTC. The chain combines TRBV29-1 with TRBJ2-7, with 7 bases that match TRBD2. CDR3 length equals 13 residues. The germline CDR1 and CDR2 sequences are SQVTM and ANQGSEA. V was pared by 4 bases and J by 6 bases, with 9 bases of the junction left unmatched.